Shown below are 32 T cell receptor beta chains from a single sample sequenced in a study of vaccination effects on CD4 cells after COVID-19. Clones were sequenced by immunoSEQ multiplex PCR, and TCRdb holds only the in-frame ones, with some missing. The sample lists roughly 68,000 clones, approximately 78% seen once, with under 25% in the top ten. At the end of about 9 days of culture, CD4+ T cells were isolated. Their recognized antigens are unknown. The source was CD4+ T cells from PBMCs cultured without peptide, collected before COVID-19 vaccination. The source of these receptors is a human donor who had a prior SARS-CoV-2 infection.

This clone was found a few times. The V and J genes are TRBV7-8 and TRBJ1-6; D might be TRBD1 (5 bases). Looked up from germline, CDR1 is SGHVS and CDR2 is FQNEAQ. The V end lost 1 base, the J end lost 11 bases, and 12 bases lay between the germline ends. The CDR3 runs 14 residues. The CDR3 DNA is TGTGCCAGCAGCTTAGGTGGGGCGGGTACACCCCTCCACTTT. Its translation is CASSLGGAGTPLHF.

This chain uses TRBV24-1 with TRBJ2-2; the D is unclear. V lost 5 bases and J lost 6, with 9 bases in between. The CDR3 extends over 13 amino acids. Germline V lookup: CDR1 KGHDR, CDR2 SFDVKD. CDR3 DNA sequence: TGTGCCACCAGTGGCCCCTCCCCCGGGGAGCTGTTTTTT. Protein sequence: CATSGPSPGELFF.

In its sample, this clone was seen a few times. The chain is built from TRBV7-2 and TRBJ1-2; possible D gene TRBD1, 6 bases. Germline CDR1 SGHTA, CDR2 FQGNSA. The CDR3 loop spans 14 amino acids. V was pared by 1 base and J by 5 bases, with 11 bases between. Here the CDR3 DNA reads TGTGCCAGCAGCTTAGTACAGGGTCTATATGGCTACACCTTC. It yields the protein CASSLVQGLYGYTF. Full variable domain (outside the CDR3, taken from reference TRBV7-2 and TRBJ1-2): GAGVSQSPSNKVTEKGKDVELRCDPISGHTALYWYRQSLGQGLEFLIYFQGNSAPDKSGLPSDRFSAERTGGSVSTLTIQRTQQEDSAVYLCASSLVQGLYGYTFGSGTRLTVV.

The chain combines TRBV6-5 with TRBJ1-5, with D possibly being TRBD1 (6 bases). V lost 2 bases and J 4 bases, leaving 6 bases between the germline ends. The CDR3 covers 13 residues. Germline-derived CDR1 and CDR2 are MNHEY and SVGAGI. CDR3 sequence (DNA): TGTGCCAGCAGTTACGACAGGAATCAGCCCCAGCATTTT. Translating gives CASSYDRNQPQHF.

This chain connects TRBV5-6 to TRBJ2-7, with D uncertain. CDR1 and CDR2 from the germline V gene are SGHDT and YYEEEE. The CDR3 is made up of 14 amino acids. The V gene lost 4 bases and the J gene lost 3 bases, with 14 bases spanning the gap. The CDR3 sequence is CASSLGYKVYEQYF. The CDR3 DNA follows: TGTGCCAGCAGCCTCGGATACAAAGTCTACGAGCAGTACTTC.

This chain joins TRBV14 and TRBJ2-4; 9 positions match TRBD2. Germline V gives CDR1 SGHDN, CDR2 FVKESK. CDR3 length: 17 residues. V lost 1 base to trimming and J lost 7 bases; unmatched junction nucleotides: 11. CDR3 nucleotide sequence: TGTGCCAGCAGCCAAGGCGTTGGTAGCGGGAGTCGGAACATTCAGTACTTC. This encodes CASSQGVGSGSRNIQYF. Drawing the rest from reference TRBV14 and TRBJ2-4, the complete variable domain is EAGVTQFPSHSVIEKGQTVTLRCDPISGHDNLYWYRRVMGKEIKFLLHFVKESKQDESGMPNNRFLAERTGGTYSTLKVQPAELEDSGVYFCASSQGVGSGSRNIQYFGAGTRLSVL.

V is TRBV4-1 and J is TRBJ1-2; tentatively, D is TRBD1 (5 bases). V lost 2 bases, J lost 8 bases, and 15 bases lay in between. Germline V gene lookup returns CDR1 MGHRA and CDR2 YSYEKL. This CDR3 has 14 residues. CDR3 DNA sequence: TGCGCCAGCAGCCAACCAGGGACTCGAGGGGGCTACACCTTC. This encodes CASSQPGTRGGYTF.

This clone was observed a handful of times. The chain uses TRBV7-3 and TRBJ2-7; 13 bases are a match to TRBD2. J gave up 6 bases and V 5 bases, and 7 bases lay outside the gene matches. This CDR3 has 15 residues. Per germline, CDR1 SGHTA and CDR2 FQGTGA. CDR3 protein: CASSPGLAGVSEQYF. In nucleotides, the CDR3 is TGTGCCAGCAGCCCAGGACTAGCGGGAGTTAGCGAGCAGTACTTC.

This chain connects TRBV15 to TRBJ2-5; no clear D. Looked up from germline, CDR1 is LNHNV and CDR2 is YYDKDF (reference sequence). The CDR3 contains 13 residues. V was pared by 0 bases and J by 5 bases, with 7 bases between. The CDR3 spells CATSRDSWETQYF. The DNA of the CDR3 is TGTGCCACCAGCAGAGATTCGTGGGAGACCCAGTACTTC. The entire variable domain, with the rest obtained from reference TRBV15 and TRBJ2-5, is as follows: DAMVIQNPRYQVTQFGKPVTLSCSQTLNHNVMYWYQQKSSQAPKLLFHYYDKDFNNEADTPDNFQSRRPNTSFCFLDIRSPGLGDTAMYLCATSRDSWETQYFGPGTRLLVL.

The chain's CDR3 is CASRGWGTGELFF. Written as DNA, the CDR3 is TGTGCCAGCAGAGGATGGGGTACCGGGGAGCTGTTTTTT. The rearrangement uses TRBV7-9 and TRBJ2-2; D is undetermined. Trimming took 6 bases from V and 5 from J, leaving 10 bases between them. The CDR3 contains 13 residues. The germline V gene encodes CDR1 SEHNR and CDR2 FQNEAQ (reference sequence). Complete variable domain (other parts from reference TRBV7-9 and TRBJ2-2): DTGVSQNPRHKITKRGQNVTFRCDPISEHNRLYWYRQTLGQGPEFLTYFQNEAQLEKSRLLSDRFSAERPKGSFSTLEIQRTEQGDSAMYLCASRGWGTGELFFGEGSRLTVL.

The V and J genes are TRBV10-3 and TRBJ1-2; 7 nucleotides line up with TRBD1. After removal of 8 bases from V and 5 bases from J, the junction contained 8 bases not matched to a gene. The CDR3 covers 13 residues. The germline V gene has CDR1 ENHRY and CDR2 SYGVKD. The CDR3 sequence: CAIRQGGPYGYTF. The CDR3 nucleotides are TGTGCCATCCGACAGGGTGGCCCTTATGGCTACACCTTC.

This chain links TRBV9 with TRBJ1-2; unclear D gene. The CDR3 is 17 residues long. The V end was cut by 4 bases, the J end by 0 bases, with 19 bases between. Germline CDR1 reads SGDLS; CDR2 reads YYNGEE. CDR3 bases: TGTGCCAGCAGCCAATTTGGTAGATTTACAGCTAACTATGGCTACACCTTC. This sequence encodes CASSQFGRFTANYGYTF. The full variable domain, completed using reference TRBV9 and TRBJ1-2, is DSGVTQTPKHLITATGQRVTLRCSPRSGDLSVYWYQQSLDQGLQFLIQYYNGEERAKGNILERFSAQQFPDLHSELNLSSLELGDSALYFCASSQFGRFTANYGYTFGSGTRLTVV.

The CDR3, as DNA: TGTGCCAGCAGCCGCGGGACTAGCGGATTCTACGAGCAGTACTTC. Its protein product is CASSRGTSGFYEQYF. V gene TRBV7-6 combines with J gene TRBJ2-7; 11 nucleotides align to TRBD2. CDR3 length equals 15 residues. CDR1 is SGHVS, CDR2 FNYEAQ, per germline. After removal of 5 bases from V and 3 bases from J, the junction contained 6 bases not matched to a gene. Using reference TRBV7-6 and TRBJ2-7 for the parts outside the CDR3, the full variable domain is GAGVSQSPRYKVTKRGQDVALRCDPISGHVSLYWYRQALGQGPEFLTYFNYEAQQDKSGLPNDRFSAERPEGSISTLTIQRTEQRDSAMYRCASSRGTSGFYEQYFGPGTRLTVT.

The chain carries TRBV9 and TRBJ1-2, with 7 bases aligning to TRBD1. V gave up 2 bases and J gave up 5 bases; unmatched junction bases: 3. The germline CDR1 and CDR2 sequences are SGDLS and YYNGEE. The CDR3 extends over 13 amino acids. In DNA form, the CDR3 reads TGTGCCAGCAGCGTGACAGGGTGGTATGGCTACACCTTC. This codes for CASSVTGWYGYTF.

The J gene is TRBJ2-1, the V gene TRBV5-1; TRBD2 matches at 10 bases. This CDR3 comprises 17 residues. V shed 4 bases, J shed 9 bases, and the junction held 16 bases outside the gene matches. In germline, CDR1 is SGHRS, CDR2 YFSETQ. The CDR3 here is CASSPGLWLAGVSEQFF. DNA for the CDR3: TGCGCCAGCAGCCCGGGGCTTTGGCTAGCGGGAGTGTCTGAGCAGTTCTTC.

V and J are TRBV5-6 and TRBJ2-1, with 7 bases lining up with TRBD1. The CDR3 is 13 amino acids. V was clipped by 1 base and J by 12 bases; unmatched bases: 7. In germline, CDR1 is SGHDT, CDR2 YYEEEE. CDR3 coding DNA: TGTGCCAGCAGCTTGTATGACTGGACAGGGCAGTTCTTC. It specifies CASSLYDWTGQFF.

The chain has TRBV7-2 and TRBJ2-7, with TRBD2 matching 13 bases. Germline CDR1 is SGHTA and CDR2 is FQGNSA. V lost 4 bases, J lost 2 bases, and 8 bases stayed unmatched. The CDR3 covers 17 residues. CDR3 sequence: CASSSVAGLAGAYEQYF. For the CDR3, the DNA is TGTGCCAGCAGCTCAGTCGCAGGACTAGCGGGGGCCTACGAGCAGTACTTC.

The chain recombines TRBV7-9 with TRBJ1-2, with 8 bases that match TRBD1. With V trimmed by 5 bases and J by 6 bases, 17 bases remained unmatched. The germline CDR1 and CDR2 sequences are SEHNR and FQNEAQ (reference sequence). There are 17 residues in the CDR3. The CDR3 loop reads CASSTATIPDRVHGYTF. The CDR3 DNA reads TGTGCCAGCAGCACGGCGACGATTCCGGACAGGGTCCATGGCTACACCTTC. The complete variable domain, with remaining parts taken from reference TRBV7-9 and TRBJ1-2, reads DTGVSQNPRHKITKRGQNVTFRCDPISEHNRLYWYRQTLGQGPEFLTYFQNEAQLEKSRLLSDRFSAERPKGSFSTLEIQRTEQGDSAMYLCASSTATIPDRVHGYTFGSGTRLTVV.

The rearrangement joins TRBV21-1 to TRBJ2-7; the D call of TRBD2 is as the table states it, not checked on the DNA. TRBV21-1 is deemed a pseudogene. This CDR3 is built from 16 residues. CDR3 DNA: TGTGCCAGCTCGCCTTCGAGGGGAGGGGCCCCGTACGAGCAGTACTTC. Encoded protein: CASSPSRGGAPYEQYF.

The V call is TRBV2, the J call TRBJ1-6; no definite D call. This CDR3 is built from 12 residues. The V and J ends lost 4 bases and 8 bases respectively, with 6 bases between them. The V gene's germline CDR1 is SNHLY and CDR2 FYNNEI. CDR3 amino acids: CASSGMDSPLHF. As DNA, the CDR3 is TGTGCCAGCAGTGGGATGGATTCACCCCTCCACTTT.

The V gene is TRBV21-1, the J gene TRBJ2-1; the table assigns TRBD1, which was not confirmed against the DNA. TRBV21-1 counts as a pseudogene. CDR3 length equals 17 residues. CDR3 DNA: TGTGCCAGCAGCAAAGTCTCTGACATGAACTCCTACAATGAGCAGTTCTTC. This gives the protein CASSKVSDMNSYNEQFF.

The chain carries TRBV10-3 and TRBJ1-1, with 10 positions matching TRBD1. CDR1 ENHRY and CDR2 SYGVKD come from the germline V gene. CDR3 length equals 15 residues. Trimming took 6 bases from V and 3 from J; bases not matched to a gene: 7. The CDR3, as DNA: TGTGCCATCAGCCCGACAGGGGGCGTGGACACTGAAGCTTTCTTT. Its protein is CAISPTGGVDTEAFF.

This clone showed up just a few times. The chain uses TRBV5-4 and TRBJ2-3; D uncertain. Germline lookup yields CDR1 SGHNT and CDR2 YYREEE (reference sequence). The CDR3 consists of 12 residues. Trimming stripped 3 bases from V and 6 bases from J, with 8 bases between. CDR3 sequence reads: CASSSHMDTQYF. DNA of the CDR3: TGTGCCAGCAGCTCGCACATGGATACGCAGTATTTT.

This rearrangement joins TRBV5-1 to TRBJ2-2, with D possibly matching TRBD2 (6 bases). V lost 0 bases, J lost 2 bases, and 11 bases lay in between. The CDR3 is 16 amino acids. Germline V gene data show CDR1 as SGHRS and CDR2 as YFSETQ. The CDR3: CASSLGGLLNTGELFF. Here the CDR3 DNA reads TGCGCCAGCAGCTTGGGGGGACTCCTTAACACCGGGGAGCTGTTTTTT.

This clone showed up just once. V gene TRBV2 combines with J gene TRBJ2-5; possibly TRBD2 for D (6 bases). Germline V gene lookup returns CDR1 SNHLY and CDR2 FYNNEI. V was trimmed by 5 bases and J by 4 bases, leaving 17 bases between them. The CDR3 length is 15 residues. CDR3 in DNA: TGTGCCAGCAGTCCCTGGGACTCCACGGCAGAGACCCAGTACTTC. Residues: CASSPWDSTAETQYF.

DNA of the CDR3: TGTGCCAGCAGTTACCAGCTAGCGGTACAAGAGACCCAGTACTTC. Translating gives CASSYQLAVQETQYF. The rearrangement links TRBV6-5 to TRBJ2-5, with 7 bases matching TRBD2. Unmatched junction bases numbered 5, after V lost 2 bases and J lost 2 bases. This CDR3 is 15 amino acids long. Germline V CDR1 and CDR2: MNHEY, SVGAGI.

The J gene is TRBJ1-2, the V gene TRBV3-1 (or the pseudogene TRBV3-2); 7 positions match TRBD1. This CDR3 region has 15 residues. The V gene's germline CDR1 is LGHDT and CDR2 YNNKEL (reference sequence). Trimming took 3 bases from V and 2 from J; bases not matched to a gene: 6. The chain's CDR3 is CASSHHRGANYGYTF. The CDR3, as DNA: TGTGCCAGCAGCCACCACAGGGGTGCCAACTATGGCTACACCTTC.

The chain uses TRBV7-3 and TRBJ1-1, with a tentative D call TRBD1 (5 bases). Germline V gene lookup returns CDR1 SGHTA and CDR2 FQGTGA. Trimming took 5 bases from V and 4 from J, leaving 11 bases between them. The CDR3 sequence is 13 residues long. The CDR3 coding sequence is TGTGCCAGCAGCCCTCCCGGGGGCACTGAAGCTTTCTTT. As protein: CASSPPGGTEAFF.

This clone has more than one count but fewer than ten. V gene TRBV12-3 or TRBV12-4 combines with J gene TRBJ1-4; no clear D gene. V lost 3 bases and J 5 bases, leaving 7 bases between the germline ends. The CDR3 totals 13 residues. The CDR3 DNA sequence: TGTGCCAGCAGTTTTTCCGGGAATGAAAAACTGTTTTTT. Amino acid sequence: CASSFSGNEKLFF.

This clone was seen just once. The chain employs TRBV18 and TRBJ1-3; perhaps TRBD1 as D (6 bases). The V gene lost 3 bases and the J gene lost 0 bases, with 15 bases spanning the gap. Germline CDR1 KGHSH, CDR2 LQKENI. This CDR3 is 17 amino acids long. In DNA form, the CDR3 reads TGTGCCAGCTCACCGCGGACAGCGGGCCACTCTGGAAACACCATATATTTT. Translated, it gives CASSPRTAGHSGNTIYF.

This clone has a handful of counts. J is TRBJ1-1 and V is TRBV7-2, with D maybe TRBD1 (5 bases). The germline CDR1 and CDR2 sequences are SGHTA and FQGNSA. Trimming cost V 1 base and J 4 bases, with 19 bases left between them. The CDR3 is 17 residues long. The CDR3: CASSLDPSGRLITEAFF. The CDR3 DNA follows: TGTGCCAGCAGCTTAGATCCCTCGGGACGGTTGATCACTGAAGCTTTCTTT.

This clone occurred once. The rearrangement joins TRBV10-1 to TRBJ1-2; D is uncertain. V lost 3 bases and J 7 bases, leaving 18 bases between the germline ends. The germline V gene encodes CDR1 WNHNN and CDR2 SYGVQD (reference sequence). The CDR3 consists of 15 residues. CDR3 DNA sequence: TGCGCCAGCAGTGACAGACGAAGTAATGGCTGTGGCTACACCTTC. Its protein is CASSDRRSNGCGYTF.